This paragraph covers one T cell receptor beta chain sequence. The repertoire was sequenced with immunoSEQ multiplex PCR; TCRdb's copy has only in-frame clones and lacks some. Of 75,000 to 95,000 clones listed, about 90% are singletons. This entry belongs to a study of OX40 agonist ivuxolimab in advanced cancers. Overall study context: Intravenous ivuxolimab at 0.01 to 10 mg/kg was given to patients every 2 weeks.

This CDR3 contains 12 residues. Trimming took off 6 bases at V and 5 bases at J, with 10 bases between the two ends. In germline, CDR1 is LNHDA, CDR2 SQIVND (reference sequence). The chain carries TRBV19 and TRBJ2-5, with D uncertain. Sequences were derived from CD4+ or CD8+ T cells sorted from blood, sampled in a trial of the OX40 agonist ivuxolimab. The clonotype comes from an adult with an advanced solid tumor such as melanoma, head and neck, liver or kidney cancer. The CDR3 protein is CASRGSWETQYF. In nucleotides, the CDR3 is TGTGCCAGTAGGGGGTCTTGGGAGACCCAGTACTTC.